The following is a T cell receptor beta chain sequence with its context. Antigen unknown. This entry is derived from a study of T cell repertoires in cytomegalovirus infection. About the research overall: Indicated by public TCR beta signatures were CMV infection and matching HLA type.

The V gene lost 6 bases and the J gene lost 5 bases, with 13 bases spanning the gap. The CDR3 totals 13 residues. Study-wide results and limits: Ex vivo responses were dominated by HLA-C-restricted CMV-specific TCR beta clonotypes.

One entry per CDR3 protein, called by TCRdb with MiXCR from the reads. The data hold fewer than 200,000 distinct CDR3 sequences, with about 20% observed a single time. This chain uses TRBV12-3 or TRBV12-4 with TRBJ1-1; D may be TRBD1 (5 bases). Sequenced material: CD8+ T cells from cultured PBMCs, taken from culture after CMV antigen stimulation. The receptor's source is a human donor in good health (CMV status not recorded). Some clones in this sample may be carry-over from other donors' samples. Here the CDR3 reads CASRLPGETEAFF. As DNA, the CDR3 is TGTGCCAGCAGACTCCCGGGGGAGACTGAAGCTTTCTTT.